This passage covers 30 T cell receptor beta chains from one sample sequenced in a study of blood T cell repertoires in COVID-19. TCRdb's copy holds only in-frame clones and misses some; the assay was immunoSEQ multiplex PCR. The sample lists about 76,000 clones; 65% to 90% were seen once. Sequenced: peripheral blood. These receptors were collected from a man aged 45 to 65 with COVID-19, enrolled during active disease.

The V gene is TRBV2, the J gene TRBJ2-7; 11 bases agree with TRBD1. The germline gives CDR1 SNHLY, CDR2 FYNNEI. This CDR3 region has 14 residues. J lost 3 bases, V lost 6 bases, and 4 bases had no gene match. In nucleotides, the CDR3 is TGTGCCAGCAGAGCAGGGACAGGGGGCTACGAGCAGTACTTC. Translation gives CASRAGTGGYEQYF.

This clone was observed a single time. CDR3 amino acids: CASRHQAGGYEQYF. Here the CDR3 DNA reads TGTGCCAGCAGACACCAGGCCGGGGGGTACGAGCAGTACTTC. J is TRBJ2-7 and V is TRBV5-5; 7 nucleotides agree with TRBD2. J was trimmed by 4 bases and V by 5 bases; bases with no gene match: 9. The CDR3 runs 14 residues. Germline V gene lookup returns CDR1 SGHKS and CDR2 YYEKEE (reference sequence). The full variable domain, with the rest looked up from reference TRBV5-5 and TRBJ2-7, is DAGVTQSPTHLIKTRGQQVTLRCSPISGHKSVSWYQQVLGQGPQFIFQYYEKEERGRGNFPDRFSARQFPNYSSELNVNALLLGDSALYLCASRHQAGGYEQYFGPGTRLTVT.

This clone showed up just once. V usage is TRBV3-1 (or the pseudogene TRBV3-2) and J usage is TRBJ1-1; D ambiguous. The CDR3 has 20 residues. Looked up from germline, CDR1 is LGHDT and CDR2 is YNNKEL (reference sequence). V was cut by 0 bases and J by 5 bases, with 28 bases left in between. The CDR3, as DNA: TGTGCCAGCAGCCAAGAAGGGTCTATGTTGAGGAGGGAGAGAGGTACTGAAGCTTTCTTT. It yields the protein CASSQEGSMLRRERGTEAFF.

V usage is TRBV28 and J usage is TRBJ2-1; TRBD2 matches at 14 bases. This CDR3 spans 17 amino acids. V was pared by 7 bases and J by 0 bases, with 5 bases of the junction left unmatched. Looked up from germline, CDR1 is MDHEN and CDR2 is SYDVKM. The CDR3 bases are TGTGCCAGCACCGGGACTAGCGGGAGCCCCTCCTACAATGAGCAGTTCTTC. Translating gives CASTGTSGSPSYNEQFF.

This chain connects TRBV11-2 to TRBJ2-5; D perhaps matches TRBD1 (5 bases). This CDR3 contains 13 residues. V lost 4 bases, J lost 5 bases, and 11 bases lay in between. Looked up from germline, CDR1 is SGHAT and CDR2 is FQNNGV. The CDR3 DNA sequence: TGTGCCAGCAGCTCCAGTGCAGGGGAGACCCAGTACTTC. This gives the protein CASSSSAGETQYF.

V gene TRBV7-9 combines with J gene TRBJ1-5, with D tentatively TRBD1 (5 bases). Germline CDR1 reads SEHNR; CDR2 reads FQNEAQ (reference sequence). This CDR3 region has 15 residues. V gave up 5 bases and J gave up 1 base, with 12 bases separating them. The CDR3: CASSQSQGSNQPQHF. In DNA form, the CDR3 reads TGTGCCAGCAGCCAGAGTCAGGGAAGCAATCAGCCCCAGCATTTT.

The chain couples TRBV6-2 or TRBV6-3 to TRBJ2-4; D not resolved. Looked up from germline, CDR1 is MNHEY and CDR2 is SVGEGT. This CDR3 region has 16 residues. V gave up 6 bases and J gave up 0 bases, with 15 bases separating them. Here the CDR3 reads CASSLTSPLAKNIQYF. CDR3 sequence (DNA): TGTGCCAGCAGCCTGACAAGCCCACTAGCCAAAAACATTCAGTACTTC.

The chain combines TRBV7-3 with TRBJ1-1, with TRBD1 as a possible D gene (6 bases). CDR1 and CDR2 (germline): SGHTA, FQGTGA. CDR3 length: 15 residues. V was pared by 1 base and J by 4 bases, with 13 bases between. CDR3 loop: CASSLINRVSTEAFF. The CDR3 DNA sequence: TGTGCCAGCAGCTTAATTAACAGGGTCAGCACTGAAGCTTTCTTT.

The chain is built from TRBV2 and TRBJ1-1; D might be TRBD1 (5 bases). V was pared by 6 bases and J by 1 base, with 9 bases between. The germline CDR1 and CDR2 sequences are SNHLY and FYNNEI. The CDR3 has 13 amino acids. DNA for the CDR3: TGTGCCAGCAGGTCCGGGGGGAACACTGAAGCTTTCTTT. Protein: CASRSGGNTEAFF.

The rearrangement joins TRBV29-1 to TRBJ2-5; TRBD2 matches at 8 bases. The germline V gene encodes CDR1 SQVTM and CDR2 ANQGSEA. The CDR3 covers 13 residues. The V and J ends lost 4 bases and 4 bases, in that order; junction bases with no gene match: 5. The DNA for the CDR3 is TGCAGCGTTGGGAGAGCGGGAGTAGAGACCCAGTACTTC. Its protein is CSVGRAGVETQYF.

This rearrangement joins TRBV6-5 to TRBJ1-2, with 7 bases that match TRBD1. Germline values: CDR1 MNHEY, CDR2 SVGAGI. After removal of 8 bases from V and 7 bases from J, the junction contained 10 bases not matched to a gene. The CDR3 consists of 13 residues. Written as DNA, the CDR3 is TGTGCCAGCTCATCGACAGGGTCCTCTGGCTACACCTTC. It yields the protein CASSSTGSSGYTF.

The chain combines TRBV7-9 with TRBJ1-4; D is possibly TRBD1 (6 bases). This CDR3 is 14 amino acids long. Germline V gene lookup returns CDR1 SEHNR and CDR2 FQNEAQ (reference sequence). Trimming shortened V by 1 base and J by 8 bases, and 11 bases separated the two germline ends. In DNA form, the CDR3 reads TGTGCCAGCAGCTTAGGGGACAATCGGGAAAAACTGTTTTTT. This sequence encodes CASSLGDNREKLFF.

CDR3 region: CAWNPGGNTYNSPLHF. The CDR3 DNA reads TGTGCCTGGAATCCCGGGGGGAACACCTATAATTCACCCCTCCACTTT. The V and J genes are TRBV30 and TRBJ1-6; tentatively, D is TRBD1 (5 bases). Germline values: CDR1 GTSNPN, CDR2 SVGIG (reference sequence). The CDR3 extends over 16 amino acids. V dropped 4 bases and J dropped 2 bases, with 15 bases sitting between them.

This chain joins TRBV6-5 and TRBJ2-6, with 9 positions matching TRBD1. The germline V gene has CDR1 MNHEY and CDR2 SVGAGI. Trimming removed 2 bases from V and 4 bases from J; junction bases left unmatched: 3. CDR3 length: 16 amino acids. CDR3 protein: CASSYGTGSGANVLTF. The CDR3 nucleotides read TGTGCCAGCAGTTACGGGACAGGGTCCGGGGCCAACGTCCTGACTTTC.

The rearrangement uses TRBV5-4 and TRBJ2-3; perhaps TRBD2 as D (5 bases). There are 15 residues in the CDR3. Looked up from germline, CDR1 is SGHNT and CDR2 is YYREEE (reference sequence). Trimming pared 0 bases from V and 0 bases from J, leaving 8 bases between. CDR3 loop: CASSLGRTSTDTQYF. The CDR3 DNA is TGTGCCAGCAGCTTGGGGCGGACTAGCACAGATACGCAGTATTTT. The whole variable domain, filled in from reference TRBV5-4 and TRBJ2-3, reads ETGVTQSPTHLIKTRGQQVTLRCSSQSGHNTVSWYQQALGQGPQFIFQYYREEENGRGNFPPRFSGLQFPNYSSELNVNALELDDSALYLCASSLGRTSTDTQYFGPGTRLTVL.

The V and J genes are TRBV3-1 (or the pseudogene TRBV3-2) and TRBJ2-7; D ambiguous. This CDR3 region has 12 residues. Trimming removed 3 bases at V and 2 bases at J, with 5 bases between. Germline V gene lookup returns CDR1 LGHDT and CDR2 YNNKEL (reference sequence). CDR3 nucleotide sequence: TGTGCCAGCAGCCACCTTACCTACGAGCAGTACTTC. It encodes CASSHLTYEQYF.

The rearrangement joins TRBV7-3 to TRBJ2-7; 7 nucleotides agree with TRBD2. This CDR3 region has 16 residues. Germline V gene lookup returns CDR1 SGHTA and CDR2 FQGTGA. V lost 2 bases, J lost 5 bases, and 12 bases stayed unmatched. CDR3 protein: CASSLQATGLVHEQYF. The CDR3 DNA follows: TGTGCCAGCAGCTTACAGGCGACCGGACTAGTCCACGAGCAGTACTTC.

This chain joins TRBV27 and TRBJ2-5; perhaps TRBD2 as D (6 bases). V was clipped by 3 bases and J by 2 bases, with 16 bases between them. This CDR3 has 16 amino acids. CDR1 and CDR2 (germline): MNHEY, SMNVEV (reference sequence). CDR3 region: CASSFGGSSGQETQYF. The CDR3 DNA reads as TGTGCCAGCAGTTTCGGAGGGAGTTCAGGGCAAGAGACCCAGTACTTC.

This chain links TRBV28 with TRBJ1-5; no clear D. This CDR3 contains 15 residues. The V gene lost 3 bases and the J gene lost 5 bases, with 14 bases spanning the gap. Germline assignment: CDR1 MDHEN and CDR2 SYDVKM. The CDR3 is CASSFGVGLYQPQHF. CDR3 bases: TGTGCCAGCAGTTTCGGGGTGGGGTTATATCAGCCCCAGCATTTT.

This chain joins TRBV7-3 and TRBJ2-5; 9 nucleotides line up with TRBD2. V lost 6 bases, J lost 5 bases, and 10 bases stayed unmatched. CDR3 length equals 15 residues. Germline V gives CDR1 SGHTA, CDR2 FQGTGA. In nucleotides, the CDR3 is TGTGCCAGCAGTCGACGTGGCGGGAGGGGGGAGACCCAGTACTTC. Protein: CASSRRGGRGETQYF.

This clone appeared a few times. As DNA, the CDR3 is TGTGCCAGCAGCTGGGACAGGGGGGGTTACGAGCAGTACTTC. Amino acid sequence: CASSWDRGGYEQYF. The chain employs TRBV28 and TRBJ2-7; the match to TRBD1 covers 11 bases. Germline V gene lookup returns CDR1 MDHEN and CDR2 SYDVKM. The CDR3 totals 14 residues. V gave up 6 bases and J gave up 4 bases; unmatched junction bases: 5.

This clone came up once. V and J are TRBV10-3 and TRBJ1-1, with 8 bases identical to TRBD1. V shed 5 bases and J 6 bases; nucleotides not matched to a gene: 8. CDR3 length equals 14 residues. Germline loops: CDR1 ENHRY, CDR2 SYGVKD. CDR3 amino acids: CAISPAGTGAEAFF. CDR3 coding DNA: TGTGCCATCAGTCCAGCCGGGACAGGCGCTGAAGCTTTCTTT.

This rearrangement joins TRBV7-9 to TRBJ1-6; 7 bases align to TRBD1. Germline loops: CDR1 SEHNR, CDR2 FQNEAQ (reference sequence). V gave up 11 bases and J gave up 7 bases; unmatched junction bases: 8. This CDR3 spans 13 amino acids. CDR3 nucleotides: TGTGCCGGGACGGCGGGACAGAATTCACCCCTCCACTTT. It yields the protein CAGTAGQNSPLHF.

Concerning this clone: Other nucleotide sequences in the sample specify the same CDR3. This sequence joins TRBV18 and TRBJ1-1, with D tentatively TRBD1 (6 bases). Trimming removed 3 bases from V and 2 bases from J, with 10 bases in between. The CDR3 has 14 residues. Looked up from germline, CDR1 is KGHSH and CDR2 is LQKENI. The CDR3 coding sequence is TGTGCCAGCTCACCGCAACAGGGAAACACTGAAGCTTTCTTT. This gives the protein CASSPQQGNTEAFF.

The gene calls are TRBV10-3 and TRBJ1-1, with 9 bases that match TRBD1. The CDR3 is made up of 14 amino acids. V gave up 7 bases and J gave up 1 base; unmatched junction bases: 4. Per germline, CDR1 ENHRY and CDR2 SYGVKD. The CDR3 sequence: CAIMTGQGNTEAFF. The DNA for the CDR3 is TGTGCCATCATGACGGGACAGGGGAACACTGAAGCTTTCTTT.

The chain couples TRBV11-1 to TRBJ1-2, with D possibly being TRBD1 (5 bases). This CDR3 region has 11 residues. From germline, CDR1 is SGHAT and CDR2 FQDESV (reference sequence). V was shortened by 10 bases and J by 4 bases, with 10 bases between the two germline ends. The CDR3 region is CATGGSYGYTF. The CDR3 DNA reads as TGTGCCACCGGGGGAAGCTATGGCTACACCTTC. Variable domain in full (rest from reference TRBV11-1 and TRBJ1-2): EAEVAQSPRYKITEKSQAVAFWCDPISGHATLYWYRQILGQGPELLVQFQDESVVDDSQLPKDRFSAERLKGVDSTLKIQPAELGDSAMYLCATGGSYGYTFGSGTRLTVV.

The count of this clone is one. The chain uses TRBV4-1 and TRBJ1-5; TRBD1 might be the D (5 bases). Germline V gene sequence: CDR1 MGHRA, CDR2 YSYEKL. The CDR3 consists of 15 residues. Trimming removed 2 bases from V and 3 bases from J, with 11 bases in between. In DNA, the CDR3 is TGCGCCAGCAGCCAACTTCAGGGCTACAATCAGCCCCAGCATTTT. As protein: CASSQLQGYNQPQHF.

The genes are TRBV11-2 and TRBJ1-1; D gene uncertain. The CDR3 runs 13 residues. V was pared by 4 bases and J by 1 base, with 7 bases between. Per germline, CDR1 SGHAT and CDR2 FQNNGV. CDR3 DNA sequence: TGTGCCAGCAGCTCGACTAGGAACACTGAAGCTTTCTTT. Encoded protein: CASSSTRNTEAFF.

This clone was picked up one time. The J gene is TRBJ1-2, the V gene TRBV19; 7 bases line up with TRBD1. The CDR3 runs to 18 residues. The germline gives CDR1 LNHDA, CDR2 SQIVND (reference sequence). The V gene end was trimmed by 7 bases and the J gene end by 2 bases; junction bases not matched to a gene: 19. DNA of the CDR3: TGTGCCAGTACCTCAGGCCCATCACGACAGGGCTCGAACTATGGCTACACCTTC. This gives the protein CASTSGPSRQGSNYGYTF.

Only a few counts were recorded for this clone. The CDR3 DNA is TGTGCCAGCTCACCACAGGGGATGGGCACTGAAGCTTTCTTT. Translated, it gives CASSPQGMGTEAFF. The chain has TRBV18 and TRBJ1-1, with D perhaps TRBD1 (5 bases). There are 14 residues in the CDR3. The germline V gene encodes CDR1 KGHSH and CDR2 LQKENI. The V end lost 1 base, the J end lost 4 bases, and 10 bases lay between the germline ends.